This is a list of T cell receptor beta chains from one sample in a study of blood T cell repertoires in COVID-19. Sequencing used immunoSEQ multiplex PCR; TCRdb keeps in-frame clones, though not all of them. Among more than 300,000 clones listed, more than 85% were seen once. Sequenced material: PBMCs or T cells enriched from blood (not recorded which). The receptors originated from a woman in her twenties or thirties who had recovered from COVID-19. Each CDR3 is given with its conserved first and last residue. The order of the fields is V gene, clone size, J gene, D gene, CDR3 protein, CDR3 DNA. D genes are given only for firm matches. Size tells how often a clone was seen (once, few, many) or the class of an expanded clone, and some rows leave it out.

V gene: TRBV6-2/TRBV6-3; clone size: .; J gene: TRBJ1-1; D gene: TRBD1; CDR3 protein: CASSYSISGQMNTEAFF; CDR3 DNA: TGTGCCAGCAGTTACTCGATTTCGGGACAGATGAACACTGAAGCTTTCTTT
V gene: TRBV25-1; clone size: .; J gene: TRBJ1-2; D gene: TRBD1; CDR3 protein: CASSDPRDRAGYTF; CDR3 DNA: TGTGCCAGCAGTGATCCCCGGGACAGGGCTGGCTACACCTTC
V gene: TRBV27; clone size: .; J gene: TRBJ2-2; D gene: .; CDR3 protein: CASTPPEGMNTGELFF; CDR3 DNA: TGTGCCAGCACCCCCCCGGAGGGAATGAACACCGGGGAGCTGTTTTTT
V gene: TRBV4-3; clone size: .; J gene: TRBJ2-1; D gene: .; CDR3 protein: CASSQDRRGNQFF; CDR3 DNA: TGCGCCAGCAGCCAAGATAGGAGGGGAAACCAGTTCTTC
V gene: TRBV15; clone size: .; J gene: TRBJ2-6; D gene: .; CDR3 protein: CATSRARQSSGANVLTF; CDR3 DNA: TGTGCCACCAGCAGAGCCCGACAGAGTTCTGGGGCCAACGTCCTGACTTTC
V gene: TRBV27; clone size: .; J gene: TRBJ2-7; D gene: .; CDR3 protein: CASSLRTGRGSYEQYF; CDR3 DNA: TGTGCCAGCAGTTTAAGGACAGGGAGGGGAAGCTACGAGCAGTACTTC
V gene: TRBV28; clone size: .; J gene: TRBJ2-4; D gene: TRBD2; CDR3 protein: CASSFGGEAKNIQYF; CDR3 DNA: TGTGCCAGCAGTTTCGGGGGGGAAGCCAAAAACATTCAGTACTTC
V gene: TRBV9; clone size: once; J gene: TRBJ1-5; D gene: .; CDR3 protein: CASRLEMSLHTGIPQHF; CDR3 DNA: TGTGCCAGCAGACTTGAAATGTCCCTACATACGGGAATCCCCCAGCATTTT
V gene: TRBV25-1; clone size: .; J gene: TRBJ2-1; D gene: TRBD2; CDR3 protein: CASSETGLDIYNEQFF; CDR3 DNA: TGTGCCAGCAGTGAAACGGGACTAGACATTTACAATGAGCAGTTCTTC
V gene: TRBV28; clone size: .; J gene: TRBJ1-1; D gene: TRBD1; CDR3 protein: CASTPGGTEAFF; CDR3 DNA: TGTGCCAGCACCCCAGGGGGGACTGAAGCTTTCTTT
V gene: TRBV19; clone size: .; J gene: TRBJ1-6; D gene: .; CDR3 protein: CASMDSYNSPLHF; CDR3 DNA: TGTGCCAGTATGGACAGTTATAATTCACCCCTCCACTTT
V gene: TRBV7-2; clone size: .; J gene: TRBJ2-5; D gene: TRBD2; CDR3 protein: CASSLTSGIGPETQYF; CDR3 DNA: TGTGCCAGCAGCCTCACTAGCGGGATAGGTCCAGAGACCCAGTACTTC
V gene: TRBV11-3; clone size: .; J gene: TRBJ1-1; D gene: .; CDR3 protein: CASSLSYSTEAFF; CDR3 DNA: TGTGCCAGCAGCCTTAGTTACAGCACTGAAGCTTTCTTT
V gene: TRBV19; clone size: .; J gene: TRBJ1-1; D gene: TRBD1; CDR3 protein: CASSTTQGTEAFF; CDR3 DNA: TGTGCCAGTAGTACGACACAGGGGACTGAAGCTTTCTTT
V gene: TRBV7-3; clone size: .; J gene: TRBJ2-1; D gene: TRBD1; CDR3 protein: CASSPTGTGVGNEQFF; CDR3 DNA: TGTGCCAGCAGCCCGACCGGGACAGGGGTAGGCAATGAGCAGTTCTTC
V gene: TRBV24-1; clone size: .; J gene: TRBJ2-3; D gene: TRBD2; CDR3 protein: CATSDGAGGPTDTQYF; CDR3 DNA: TGTGCCACCAGTGACGGAGCGGGAGGCCCCACAGATACGCAGTATTTT
V gene: TRBV3-1/TRBV3-2; clone size: .; J gene: TRBJ1-1; D gene: .; CDR3 protein: CASSQGGGWYTEAFF; CDR3 DNA: TGTGCCAGCAGCCAAGGAGGAGGGTGGTACACTGAAGCTTTCTTT
V gene: TRBV19; clone size: .; J gene: TRBJ1-3; D gene: TRBD1; CDR3 protein: CASSIGQGVDTIYF; CDR3 DNA: TGTGCCAGTAGTATCGGACAGGGAGTGGACACCATATATTTT
V gene: TRBV6-2/TRBV6-3; clone size: .; J gene: TRBJ2-7; D gene: .; CDR3 protein: CASSYGPLGAWTPDDEQYF; CDR3 DNA: TGTGCCAGCAGTTACGGGCCTCTAGGTGCGTGGACACCTGACGACGAGCAGTACTTC
V gene: TRBV12-3/TRBV12-4; clone size: .; J gene: TRBJ2-5; D gene: TRBD1; CDR3 protein: CASSQTGGETQYF; CDR3 DNA: TGTGCCAGCAGTCAGACAGGGGGAGAGACCCAGTACTTC
V gene: TRBV21-1; clone size: .; J gene: TRBJ2-7; D gene: .; CDR3 protein: CASSKTRLGGKDEQYF; CDR3 DNA: TGTGCCAGCAGCAAAACCCGTCTCGGGGGGAAGGACGAGCAGTACTTC
V gene: TRBV18; clone size: .; J gene: TRBJ1-1; D gene: .; CDR3 protein: CASSPPPFGVTEAFF; CDR3 DNA: TGTGCCAGCTCACCACCGCCCTTCGGGGTCACTGAAGCTTTCTTT
V gene: TRBV18; clone size: .; J gene: TRBJ2-7; D gene: TRBD2; CDR3 protein: CASSLRLAGADEQYF; CDR3 DNA: TGTGCCAGCTCACTTCGATTAGCGGGAGCAGACGAGCAGTACTTC
V gene: TRBV27; clone size: .; J gene: TRBJ2-7; D gene: TRBD1; CDR3 protein: CASGGQGAREQYF; CDR3 DNA: TGTGCCAGCGGGGGACAGGGGGCGCGGGAGCAGTACTTC
V gene: TRBV7-3; clone size: .; J gene: TRBJ2-3; D gene: TRBD2; CDR3 protein: CASSRTSGGADTQYF; CDR3 DNA: TGTGCCAGCAGCCGTACTAGCGGGGGCGCAGATACGCAGTATTTT
V gene: TRBV5-5; clone size: once; J gene: TRBJ2-1; D gene: .; CDR3 protein: CASSLAPGAYNEQFF; CDR3 DNA: TGTGCCAGCAGCTTGGCTCCAGGGGCCTACAATGAGCAGTTCTTC
V gene: TRBV19; clone size: .; J gene: TRBJ1-6; D gene: TRBD1; CDR3 protein: CASSIRQGEAPLHF; CDR3 DNA: TGTGCCAGTAGTATACGACAGGGAGAGGCACCCCTCCACTTT
V gene: TRBV7-2; clone size: .; J gene: TRBJ2-1; D gene: .; CDR3 protein: CASSGPGNEQFF; CDR3 DNA: TGTGCCAGCAGCGGCCCAGGGAATGAGCAGTTCTTC
V gene: TRBV15; clone size: .; J gene: TRBJ2-7; D gene: TRBD1; CDR3 protein: CATSSGDRLYEQYF; CDR3 DNA: TGTGCCACCAGCAGTGGGGACAGACTCTACGAGCAGTACTTC
V gene: TRBV29-1; clone size: .; J gene: TRBJ2-5; D gene: .; CDR3 protein: CSVGQGAGQETQYF; CDR3 DNA: TGCAGCGTTGGCCAGGGAGCGGGTCAAGAGACCCAGTACTTC
V gene: TRBV28; clone size: .; J gene: TRBJ1-6; D gene: TRBD1; CDR3 protein: CASSLGQGNNSPLHF; CDR3 DNA: TGTGCCAGCAGTTTAGGACAGGGTAATAATTCACCCCTCCACTTT
V gene: TRBV4-3; clone size: .; J gene: TRBJ2-3; D gene: TRBD1; CDR3 protein: CASSQDGGTGRKDTQYF; CDR3 DNA: TGCGCCAGCAGCCAAGATGGGGGGACAGGGCGCAAAGATACGCAGTATTTT
V gene: TRBV7-2; clone size: .; J gene: TRBJ2-3; D gene: .; CDR3 protein: CASSLRQLDTQYF; CDR3 DNA: TGTGCCAGCAGCCTAAGACAGTTAGATACGCAGTATTTT
V gene: TRBV5-4; clone size: .; J gene: TRBJ2-2; D gene: .; CDR3 protein: CASSLEGTLSGELFF; CDR3 DNA: TGTGCCAGCAGCTTGGAAGGGACATTGAGCGGGGAGCTGTTTTTT
V gene: TRBV28; clone size: .; J gene: TRBJ2-1; D gene: .; CDR3 protein: CASSSTGFLGNEQFF; CDR3 DNA: TGTGCCAGCAGTTCGACAGGTTTCCTCGGAAATGAGCAGTTCTTC
V gene: TRBV10-3; clone size: .; J gene: TRBJ2-7; D gene: TRBD1; CDR3 protein: CAISQRQGAYEQYF; CDR3 DNA: TGTGCCATCAGTCAACGACAGGGGGCCTACGAGCAGTACTTC
V gene: TRBV2; clone size: .; J gene: TRBJ1-1; D gene: .; CDR3 protein: CASSVAGENTEAFF; CDR3 DNA: TGTGCCAGCAGTGTAGCCGGGGAAAACACTGAAGCTTTCTTT
V gene: TRBV9; clone size: .; J gene: TRBJ2-5; D gene: TRBD1; CDR3 protein: CASTPGIGQGTETQYF; CDR3 DNA: TGTGCCAGCACGCCCGGGATCGGACAGGGTACGGAGACCCAGTACTTC
V gene: TRBV2; clone size: .; J gene: TRBJ2-3; D gene: .; CDR3 protein: CAGAKTALKNTQYF; CDR3 DNA: TGTGCCGGAGCTAAGACCGCGCTGAAGAATACGCAGTATTTT
V gene: TRBV7-8; clone size: .; J gene: TRBJ2-7; D gene: TRBD2; CDR3 protein: CASSLRLAGGYGPYEQYF; CDR3 DNA: TGTGCCAGCAGCTTAAGACTAGCGGGAGGATATGGGCCCTACGAGCAGTACTTC
V gene: TRBV7-8; clone size: few; J gene: TRBJ2-1; D gene: TRBD2; CDR3 protein: CASSLGRRAGARYNEQFF; CDR3 DNA: TGTGCCAGCAGCTTAGGACGCCGAGCGGGGGCCCGCTACAATGAGCAGTTCTTC
V gene: TRBV19; clone size: .; J gene: TRBJ2-7; D gene: TRBD1; CDR3 protein: CASSISGTGGTYSYEQYF; CDR3 DNA: TGTGCCAGTAGTATCTCCGGGACAGGGGGCACCTACTCCTACGAGCAGTACTTC
V gene: TRBV5-1; clone size: .; J gene: TRBJ1-1; D gene: .; CDR3 protein: CASSLTGYDGEAFF; CDR3 DNA: TGCGCCAGCAGCCTCACAGGGTATGACGGTGAAGCTTTCTTT
V gene: TRBV19; clone size: .; J gene: TRBJ1-5; D gene: .; CDR3 protein: CASSIPGGGGNQPQHF; CDR3 DNA: TGTGCCAGTAGTATCCCGGGGGGAGGGGGCAATCAGCCCCAGCATTTT
V gene: TRBV27; clone size: .; J gene: TRBJ2-1; D gene: TRBD1; CDR3 protein: CASSETGLGYNEQFF; CDR3 DNA: TGTGCCAGCAGTGAGACAGGGTTGGGCTACAATGAGCAGTTCTTC
V gene: TRBV28; clone size: once; J gene: TRBJ1-4; D gene: TRBD1; CDR3 protein: CASSYRGVEKLFF; CDR3 DNA: TGTGCCAGCAGTTACAGGGGTGTGGAAAAACTGTTTTTT
V gene: TRBV6-2/TRBV6-3; clone size: .; J gene: TRBJ1-5; D gene: TRBD1; CDR3 protein: CASSQHRQGDSNQPQHF; CDR3 DNA: TGTGCCAGCAGTCAACACAGACAGGGGGATAGCAATCAGCCCCAGCATTTT
V gene: TRBV3-1/TRBV3-2; clone size: .; J gene: TRBJ1-1; D gene: .; CDR3 protein: CASSQVGATGAEAFF; CDR3 DNA: TGTGCCAGCAGCCAAGTGGGGGCGACCGGGGCTGAAGCTTTCTTT
V gene: TRBV5-4; clone size: .; J gene: TRBJ2-7; D gene: .; CDR3 protein: CASSLPYTGGEYEQYF; CDR3 DNA: TGTGCCAGCAGCTTGCCCTATACTGGCGGGGAATACGAGCAGTACTTC
V gene: TRBV28; clone size: .; J gene: TRBJ2-7; D gene: .; CDR3 protein: CASSLEGPYEQYF; CDR3 DNA: TGTGCCAGCAGTTTAGAGGGCCCCTACGAGCAGTACTTC
V gene: TRBV6-5; clone size: .; J gene: TRBJ2-7; D gene: .; CDR3 protein: CASSYSLYPPYEQYF; CDR3 DNA: TGTGCCAGCAGTTACTCGCTCTACCCGCCCTACGAGCAGTACTTC
V gene: TRBV11-2; clone size: .; J gene: TRBJ1-2; D gene: TRBD1; CDR3 protein: CASSSIRDRGGYTF; CDR3 DNA: TGTGCCAGCAGCTCGATCCGGGACAGGGGTGGCTACACCTTC
V gene: TRBV7-2; clone size: .; J gene: TRBJ1-2; D gene: TRBD1; CDR3 protein: CASSLAQGADGYTF; CDR3 DNA: TGTGCCAGCAGCTTAGCACAGGGGGCTGATGGCTACACCTTC
V gene: TRBV4-3; clone size: few; J gene: TRBJ2-7; D gene: .; CDR3 protein: CASSQGTARVYEQYF; CDR3 DNA: TGCGCCAGCAGCCAAGGGACAGCTCGGGTCTACGAGCAGTACTTC